The 23 T cell receptor beta chains in this list originate from one sample, sequenced in a study of T-cell reconstitution after alpha-beta-depleted transplantation in children. Unique molecular identifiers were used to barcode this TCRbeta library. TCRdb reprocessed the PCR reads with MiXCR, giving one entry per CDR3 protein. The sample has roughly 220,000 distinct CDR3 sequences, roughly 8.1% seen once. The source material was PBMCs, mostly from graft donor cells, sampled 360 days after TCRalphabeta/CD19-depleted stem cell transplant. Receptors originate from a male patient aged 2 to 10 who had a stem cell transplant for acute myeloid leukemia, so the T cells may come from the graft donor.

The chain joins TRBV12-3 or TRBV12-4 to TRBJ1-1; 7 bases fit TRBD1. CDR3 length equals 14 residues. V was clipped by 5 bases and J by 2 bases; unmatched bases: 5. The CDR3 here is CASSPGQPNTEAFF. CDR3 nucleotides: TGTGCCAGCAGTCCGGGACAGCCAAACACTGAAGCTTTCTTT.

This clonotype appeared many times. This rearrangement joins TRBV5-4 to TRBJ2-2, with 7 bases lining up with TRBD1. The CDR3 has 15 amino acids. The germline gives CDR1 SGHNT, CDR2 YYREEE (reference sequence). The J segment lost 6 bases and the V segment lost 4 bases, leaving 9 bases of the junction unmatched. CDR3 nucleotide sequence: TGTGCCAGCAGCCGCCGGGACAGTGTTTCCGGGGAGCTGTTTTTT. Translating it yields CASSRRDSVSGELFF.

The chain combines TRBV6-2 or TRBV6-3 with TRBJ2-5; D is unclear. Germline-derived CDR1 and CDR2 are MNHEY and SVGEGT. The CDR3 consists of 13 residues. V was shortened by 5 bases and J by 9 bases, with 16 bases between the two germline ends. CDR3 nucleotides: TGTGCCAGCAGTAACAGCTTAACCAAGTCCCAGTACTTC. Protein product: CASSNSLTKSQYF.

The rearrangement links TRBV18 to TRBJ1-2; possibly TRBD1 for D (5 bases). CDR3 length equals 13 residues. V shed 3 bases and J shed 7 bases, with 12 bases lying between them. Looked up from germline, CDR1 is KGHSH and CDR2 is LQKENI. CDR3 nucleotides: TGTGCCAGCTCACCCCCGGGGGTAGGTGGCTACACCTTC. Its protein is CASSPPGVGGYTF.

V is TRBV11-2 and J is TRBJ1-2, with D uncertain. Germline lookup yields CDR1 SGHAT and CDR2 FQNNGV. The V end was cut by 6 bases, the J end by 3 bases, with 11 bases between. CDR3 length equals 13 residues. CDR3 region: CASRIPDHYGYTF. For the CDR3, the DNA is TGTGCCAGCAGAATCCCGGACCACTATGGCTACACCTTC.

This clonotype was seen only a few times. V usage is TRBV12-3 or TRBV12-4 and J usage is TRBJ2-5, with D perhaps given as TRBD1 or TRBD2 (6 bases each). This CDR3 has 13 residues. Trimming pared 6 bases from V and 7 bases from J, leaving 15 bases between. The CDR3 region is CASRLGGLATQYF. The DNA of the CDR3 is TGTGCCAGCAGGTTGGGGGGCCTGGCGACCCAGTACTTC.

This clonotype was seen more than once but under ten times. The chain combines TRBV27 with TRBJ1-2; D gene uncertain. The CDR3 runs to 14 residues. Trimming removed 5 bases at V and 2 bases at J, with 12 bases between. CDR1 and CDR2 (germline): MNHEY, SMNVEV (reference sequence). The chain's CDR3 is CASSPQKQNYGYTF. The DNA for the CDR3 is TGTGCCAGCAGTCCGCAGAAACAGAACTATGGCTACACCTTC.

The J gene is TRBJ1-4, the V gene TRBV12-3 or TRBV12-4; no definite D call. This CDR3 spans 15 amino acids. Trimming pared 2 bases from V and 3 bases from J, leaving 10 bases between. CDR3 loop: CASSLSRSANEKLFF. CDR3 DNA: TGTGCCAGCAGTTTAAGCCGATCGGCTAATGAAAAACTGTTTTTT.

The J gene is TRBJ1-1, the V gene TRBV4-1, with a tentative D call TRBD1 (6 bases). This CDR3 spans 15 amino acids. V was trimmed by 6 bases and J by 2 bases, leaving 16 bases between them. Germline CDR1 MGHRA, CDR2 YSYEKL. The CDR3 DNA sequence: TGCGCCAGCAGTCCTACAGGGAATGCCAACACTGAAGCTTTCTTT. It specifies CASSPTGNANTEAFF.

On this clonotype itself: Possible read error: a much larger clone is one base away. A read error is likely, as this CDR3 ends without the conserved phenylalanine or tryptophan. The V call is TRBV29-1, the J call TRBJ2-1; D may correspond to TRBD1 or TRBD2 (5 bases each). V dropped 5 bases and J dropped 9 bases, with 11 bases sitting between them. Germline assignment: CDR1 SQVTM and CDR2 ANQGSEA. The CDR3 has 11 amino acids. The CDR3 spells CSVLGDGEQFY. In nucleotides, the CDR3 is TGCAGCGTTTTAGGGGACGGTGAGCAGTTCTAC.

The rearrangement uses TRBV5-1 and TRBJ2-7; a possible D gene is TRBD2 (6 bases). Germline V gives CDR1 SGHRS, CDR2 YFSETQ. There are 14 residues in the CDR3. V was trimmed by 4 bases and J by 3 bases, leaving 14 bases between them. The CDR3 loop is CASSPGTGVYEQYF. The CDR3, as DNA: TGCGCCAGCAGCCCAGGGACGGGGGTCTACGAGCAGTACTTC.

This clonotype was recorded many times. The rearrangement uses TRBV20-1 and TRBJ2-2; either TRBD1 or TRBD2 may supply D (5 bases each). The CDR3 is made up of 12 amino acids. The V gene lost 6 bases and the J gene lost 7 bases, with 12 bases spanning the gap. Germline V gives CDR1 DFQATT, CDR2 SNEGSKA (reference sequence). The chain's CDR3 is CSAWGIDGELFF. CDR3 coding DNA: TGCAGTGCGTGGGGGATTGACGGGGAGCTGTTTTTT.

This clonotype has a count of ten or more. This rearrangement joins TRBV7-2 to TRBJ2-1, with 9 bases matching TRBD1. Germline V CDR1 and CDR2: SGHTA, FQGNSA. Unmatched junction bases numbered 9, after V lost 3 bases and J lost 6 bases. This CDR3 has 16 residues. This CDR3 is CASSFQGTGLINEQFF. CDR3 sequence (DNA): TGTGCCAGCAGCTTTCAGGGGACAGGGCTGATCAATGAGCAGTTCTTC.

The genes are TRBV7-9 and TRBJ2-7; TRBD1 aligns across 8 bases. V dropped 1 base and J dropped 2; count of bases not matched to a gene: 7. CDR1 is SEHNR and CDR2 is FQNEAQ in the germline V gene (reference sequence). The CDR3 runs 16 residues. The CDR3 reads CASSLGIGQGPYEQYV. CDR3 DNA: TGTGCCAGCAGCTTAGGAATAGGACAGGGACCCTACGAGCAGTACGTC.

This clonotype appeared many times. The chain carries TRBV4-2 and TRBJ2-1; D gene ambiguous. This CDR3 comprises 16 residues. V lost 1 base and J 8 bases, leaving 18 bases between the germline ends. Germline V gene data show CDR1 as LGHNA and CDR2 as YNFKEQ. CDR3 DNA: TGTGCCAGCAGCCAAGTTTTTAAGGTAGCAGAGGATGAGCAGTTCTTC. It codes for CASSQVFKVAEDEQFF.

The chain employs TRBV28 and TRBJ1-5; D gene unclear. Trimming took 3 bases from V and 3 from J, leaving 12 bases between them. This CDR3 spans 15 amino acids. Germline V gene sequence: CDR1 MDHEN, CDR2 SYDVKM. In DNA form, the CDR3 reads TGTGCCAGCAGTTTCACGGGGATGGTCAATCAGCCCCAGCATTTT. Residues: CASSFTGMVNQPQHF.

This clonotype appeared many times. The chain couples TRBV18 to TRBJ2-7; TRBD1 matches 7 bases. CDR1 is KGHSH, CDR2 LQKENI, per germline. Trimming at V came to 0 bases and at J to 5 bases, leaving 1 base not matched to a gene. This CDR3 is built from 13 residues. The CDR3 DNA follows: TGTGCCAGCTCACCACCGGGACAGAACGAGCAGTACTTC. This gives the protein CASSPPGQNEQYF.

This clonotype appeared a few times. The rearrangement uses TRBV7-3 and TRBJ2-7; 7 bases are a match to TRBD2. V shed 5 bases, J shed 4 bases, and the junction held 5 bases outside the gene matches. Germline CDR1 and CDR2: SGHTA and FQGTGA. This CDR3 is built from 13 residues. The CDR3 coding sequence is TGTGCCAGCAGCCCCGGGGGGATGTACGAGCAGTACTTC. It yields the protein CASSPGGMYEQYF. The whole variable domain, remainder taken from reference TRBV7-3 and TRBJ2-7, is GAGVSQTPSNKVTEKGKYVELRCDPISGHTALYWYRQSLGQGPEFLIYFQGTGAADDSGLPNDRFFAVRPEGSVSTLKIQRTERGDSAVYLCASSPGGMYEQYFGPGTRLTVT.

DNA for the CDR3: TGTGCCAGCAGCCCCCAGGCAAGAGGGGAAAAACTGTTTTTT. This gives the protein CASSPQARGEKLFF. V gene TRBV12-3 or TRBV12-4 combines with J gene TRBJ1-4; D remains unclear. The CDR3 contains 14 residues. V lost 6 bases, J lost 8 bases, and 16 bases lay in between.

This clonotype was seen a few times. The V gene is TRBV18, the J gene TRBJ2-1, with 8 bases aligning to TRBD2. V was clipped by 3 bases and J by 0 bases; unmatched bases: 4. CDR1 and CDR2 from the germline V gene are KGHSH and LQKENI. The CDR3 length is 16 residues. The CDR3 loop reads CASSPGAGASYNEQFF. CDR3 nucleotides: TGTGCCAGCTCACCGGGAGCGGGGGCCTCCTACAATGAGCAGTTCTTC.

This clonotype was counted many times. This chain links TRBV7-3 with TRBJ2-2; D remains ambiguous. This CDR3 is built from 13 residues. Germline values: CDR1 SGHTA, CDR2 FQGTGA. V lost 1 base to trimming and J lost 7 bases, with 7 bases between them. The CDR3 nucleotides read TGTGCCAGCAGCTTAAGGGGTATCGGGGAGCTGTTTTTT. Amino acids: CASSLRGIGELFF.

This clonotype was seen a few times. This chain connects TRBV10-3 to TRBJ1-1; D may be TRBD1 (5 bases). Trimming cost V 4 bases and J 5 bases, with 14 bases left between them. Germline V gene sequence: CDR1 ENHRY, CDR2 SYGVKD. CDR3 length: 14 residues. CDR3 nucleotide sequence: TGTGCCATCAGTGGGACCAGGGTAGCAACTGAAGCTTTCTTT. Translation gives CAISGTRVATEAFF.

In regard to this clonotype: This may come from a read error, since a much larger clone is one base off. V and J are TRBV12-3 or TRBV12-4 and TRBJ1-2; no clear D gene. This CDR3 is built from 14 residues. The CDR3 DNA sequence: TGTGCCAGCAGTTTGATAAAAGCTAACTGTGGCTACACCTTC. It translates to CASSLIKANCGYTF.